A single sample gave rise to the 14 T cell receptor beta chains below, sequenced in a study of blood T cell repertoires in COVID-19. This table comes from immunoSEQ multiplex PCR, and its TCRdb copy is limited to in-frame clones, with some not included. The sample lists about 380,000 clones; 90% were seen once. Sequencing was done on a sample of peripheral blood. The receptors were gathered from a man aged 18 to 29 with active or convalescent COVID-19.

The chain couples TRBV28 to TRBJ2-3; TRBD2 agrees at 7 bases. The CDR3 is made up of 16 amino acids. After removal of 10 bases from V and 0 bases from J, the junction contained 13 bases not matched to a gene. Germline loops: CDR1 MDHEN, CDR2 SYDVKM. This CDR3 reads CATVTASGLSTDTQYF. The CDR3 DNA reads TGTGCCACCGTTACGGCTAGCGGCCTTAGCACAGATACGCAGTATTTT.

The J gene is TRBJ1-1, the V gene TRBV12-3 or TRBV12-4, with 9 positions matching TRBD1. Losses at the gene ends were 4 bases for V and 9 bases for J; bases not matched to a gene: 6. The CDR3 runs to 13 residues. The CDR3 is CASSSGQGIQAFF. The CDR3 coding sequence is TGTGCCAGCAGTTCGGGACAGGGCATCCAAGCTTTCTTT.

The rearrangement uses TRBV5-7 and TRBJ2-3, with 7 bases identical to TRBD2. Being an ORF, TRBV5-7 has a function that is uncertain. The V and J ends lost 0 bases and 3 bases, in that order; junction bases with no gene match: 7. The length of the CDR3 is 16 residues. DNA for the CDR3: TGTGCCAGCAGCTTGGCTGCGGGAGCAATGACAGATACGCAGTATTTT. As protein: CASSLAAGAMTDTQYF.

The chain uses TRBV28 and TRBJ1-1; TRBD1 matches at 7 bases. Trimming cost V 4 bases and J 7 bases; bases outside gene matches: 12. Germline V CDR1 and CDR2: MDHEN, SYDVKM. CDR3 length equals 15 residues. The CDR3 nucleotides read TGTGCCAGCAGTTCCGCTAACAGGGGCCCCATTGAAGCTTTCTTT. Amino acid sequence: CASSSANRGPIEAFF. The variable domain in full, with the rest retrieved from reference TRBV28 and TRBJ1-1, is DVKVTQSSRYLVKRTGEKVFLECVQDMDHENMFWYRQDPGLGLRLIYFSYDVKMKEKGDIPEGYSVSREKKERFSLILESASTNQTSMYLCASSSANRGPIEAFFGQGTRLTVV.

With respect to this clone: An end of the junction does not agree with germline; a read error may underlie this. This chain links TRBV2 with TRBJ2-7, with 9 bases identical to TRBD2. Germline V gene data show CDR1 as SNHLY and CDR2 as FYNNEI. The CDR3 runs to 16 residues. The CDR3 loop is CASREDLVAGVYEQYF. The CDR3 nucleotides are TGTGCCAGCAGGGAAGACCTAGTAGCGGGAGTGTACGAGCAGTACTTC. Full variable domain (outside the CDR3, taken from reference TRBV2 and TRBJ2-7): EPEVTQTPSHQVTQMGQEVILRCVPISNHLYFYWYRQILGQKVEFLVSFYNNEISEKSEIFDDQFSVERPDGSNFTLKIRSTKLEDSAMYFCASREDLVAGVYEQYFGPGTRLTVT.

V gene TRBV18 combines with J gene TRBJ1-2, with 8 bases that match TRBD1. Germline trimming cut 6 bases from V and 0 bases from J; bases unmatched to any gene: 6. Germline V gene sequence: CDR1 KGHSH, CDR2 LQKENI. The CDR3 runs 15 residues. The CDR3 loop is CASSRQGSANYGYTF. CDR3 sequence (DNA): TGTGCCAGCTCCCGACAGGGGTCAGCTAACTATGGCTACACCTTC. Supplemented by reference TRBV18 and TRBJ1-2, the full variable domain reads NAGVMQNPRHLVRRRGQEARLRCSPMKGHSHVYWYRQLPEEGLKFMVYLQKENIIDESGMPKERFSAEFPKEGPSILRIQQVVRGDSAAYFCASSRQGSANYGYTFGSGTRLTVV.

The rearrangement joins TRBV9 to TRBJ2-7; 12 bases are shared with TRBD2. There are 14 residues in the CDR3. Per germline, CDR1 SGDLS and CDR2 YYNGEE. Trimming at V came to 4 bases and at J to 7 bases, leaving 6 bases not matched to a gene. As DNA, the CDR3 is TGTGCCAGCAGCCCTAGCGGGAGGGCCCGTGAGCAGTACTTC. The encoded protein is CASSPSGRAREQYF.

In the case of this clone: The CDR3 does not end in the conserved phenylalanine or tryptophan, so this is likely a read error. Because the CDR3's place on the DNA is in doubt, the DNA is left out and the CDR3 is given as listed by TCRdb. The rearrangement uses TRBV5-6 and TRBJ2-7; the DNA was not compared with TRBD1, the D call given in the table. With termini counted, the CDR3 has 9 amino acids. Germline assignment: CDR1 SGHDT and CDR2 YYEEEE. The CDR3 spells CASSLDQGL.

The chain couples TRBV19 to TRBJ2-7; 7 bases map to TRBD1. CDR1 is LNHDA, CDR2 SQIVND, per germline (reference sequence). The CDR3 sequence is 12 residues long. With V trimmed by 5 bases and J by 5 bases, 3 bases remained unmatched. In nucleotides, the CDR3 is TGTGCCAGTAGTGAGGGGGCGGACGAGCAGTACTTC. Protein: CASSEGADEQYF.

The chain recombines TRBV5-1 with TRBJ2-2, with 8 positions matching TRBD1. CDR3 length: 15 residues. V lost 4 bases to trimming and J lost 1 base; unmatched junction nucleotides: 3. The germline V gene encodes CDR1 SGHRS and CDR2 YFSETQ. DNA of the CDR3: TGCGCCAGCAGCGCCGGGACAGGGAACACCGGGGAGCTGTTTTTT. Translation: CASSAGTGNTGELFF.

The gene calls are TRBV19 and TRBJ2-7; 11 nucleotides match TRBD1. J lost 4 bases, V lost 5 bases, and 10 bases had no gene match. The germline gives CDR1 LNHDA, CDR2 SQIVND (reference sequence). The CDR3 extends over 16 amino acids. The CDR3 coding sequence is TGTGCCAGTAGTTCCGGGACAGGGGGGCTAGGATACGAGCAGTACTTC. Translation: CASSSGTGGLGYEQYF.

The chain has TRBV7-9 and TRBJ2-5; D is unclear. The CDR3 runs to 14 residues. V was cut by 0 bases and J by 3 bases, with 8 bases left in between. Germline V gene lookup returns CDR1 SEHNR and CDR2 FQNEAQ (reference sequence). CDR3 in amino acids: CASSLAAEEETQYF. CDR3 nucleotide sequence: TGTGCCAGCAGCTTAGCGGCGGAAGAAGAGACCCAGTACTTC. The whole variable domain, filled in from reference TRBV7-9 and TRBJ2-5, reads DTGVSQNPRHKITKRGQNVTFRCDPISEHNRLYWYRQTLGQGPEFLTYFQNEAQLEKSRLLSDRFSAERPKGSFSTLEIQRTEQGDSAMYLCASSLAAEEETQYFGPGTRLLVL.

Here the CDR3 DNA reads TGTGCCATCAGGGGGACAGGGAAGGGTTATGGCTACACCTTC. This codes for CAIRGTGKGYGYTF. The V gene is TRBV10-3, the J gene TRBJ1-2, with 9 bases matching TRBD1. Germline V CDR1 and CDR2: ENHRY, SYGVKD. The CDR3 runs 14 residues. V trimming: 6 bases; J trimming: 5 bases; junction bases outside the gene matches: 7.

The V gene is TRBV11-3, the J gene TRBJ2-1; tentative D call: TRBD1 (6 bases). CDR3 length: 16 residues. CDR1 is SGHNT and CDR2 is YENEEA in the germline V gene. V lost 0 bases and J lost 7, with 16 bases in between. CDR3 bases: TGTGCCAGCAGCTTAGATTCCAGGGGAAATATGAATGAGCAGTTCTTC. This encodes CASSLDSRGNMNEQFF.